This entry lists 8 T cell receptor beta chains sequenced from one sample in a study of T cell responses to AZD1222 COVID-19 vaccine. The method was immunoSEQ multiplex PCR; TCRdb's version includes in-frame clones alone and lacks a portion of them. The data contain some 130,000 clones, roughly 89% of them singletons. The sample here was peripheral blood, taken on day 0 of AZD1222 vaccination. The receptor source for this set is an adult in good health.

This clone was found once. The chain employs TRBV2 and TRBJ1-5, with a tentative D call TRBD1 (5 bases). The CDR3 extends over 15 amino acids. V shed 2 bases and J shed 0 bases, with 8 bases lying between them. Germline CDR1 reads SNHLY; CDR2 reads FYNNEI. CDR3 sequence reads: CASSERGGSNQPQHF. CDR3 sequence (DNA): TGTGCCAGCAGTGAACGGGGGGGTAGCAATCAGCCCCAGCATTTT.

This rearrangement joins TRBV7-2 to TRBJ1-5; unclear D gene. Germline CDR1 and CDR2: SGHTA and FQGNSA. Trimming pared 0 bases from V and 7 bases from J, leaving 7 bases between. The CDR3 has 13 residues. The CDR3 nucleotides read TGTGCCAGCAGCTTAGCAGAGTTCCAGCCCCAGCATTTT. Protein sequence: CASSLAEFQPQHF.

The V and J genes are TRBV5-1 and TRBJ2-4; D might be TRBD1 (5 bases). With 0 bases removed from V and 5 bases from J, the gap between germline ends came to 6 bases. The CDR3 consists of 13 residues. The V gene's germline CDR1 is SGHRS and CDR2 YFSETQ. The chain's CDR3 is CASSLEGENIQYF. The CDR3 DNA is TGCGCCAGCAGCTTGGAAGGGGAAAACATTCAGTACTTC.

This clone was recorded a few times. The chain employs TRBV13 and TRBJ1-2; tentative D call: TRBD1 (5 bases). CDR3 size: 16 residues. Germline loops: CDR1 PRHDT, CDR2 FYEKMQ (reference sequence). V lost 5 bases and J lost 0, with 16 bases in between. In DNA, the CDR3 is TGTGCCAGCAGCACCCACCGGGACGCATCTAACTATGGCTACACCTTC. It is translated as CASSTHRDASNYGYTF.

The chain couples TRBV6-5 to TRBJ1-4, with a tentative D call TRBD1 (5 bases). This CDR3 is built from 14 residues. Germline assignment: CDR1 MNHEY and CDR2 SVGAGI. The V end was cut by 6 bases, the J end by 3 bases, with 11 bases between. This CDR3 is CASRGEGSNEKLFF. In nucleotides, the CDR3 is TGTGCCAGCAGGGGGGAGGGGTCTAATGAAAAACTGTTTTTT.

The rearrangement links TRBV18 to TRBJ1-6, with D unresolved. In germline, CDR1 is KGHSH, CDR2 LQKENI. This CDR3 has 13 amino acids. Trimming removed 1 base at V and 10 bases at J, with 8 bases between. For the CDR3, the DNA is TGTGCCAGCTCACCACTTAAGGAATCACCCCTCCACTTT. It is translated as CASSPLKESPLHF.

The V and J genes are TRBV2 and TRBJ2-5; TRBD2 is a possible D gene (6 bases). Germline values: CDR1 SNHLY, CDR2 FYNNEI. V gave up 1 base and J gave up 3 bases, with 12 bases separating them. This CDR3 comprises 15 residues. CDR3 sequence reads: CASSEGVRGEETQYF. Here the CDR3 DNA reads TGTGCCAGCAGTGAAGGAGTACGCGGGGAAGAGACCCAGTACTTC.

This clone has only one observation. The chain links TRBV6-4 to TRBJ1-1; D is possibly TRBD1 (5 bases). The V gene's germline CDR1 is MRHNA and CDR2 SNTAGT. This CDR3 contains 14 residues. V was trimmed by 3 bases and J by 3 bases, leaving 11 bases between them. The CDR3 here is CASSEVPGYTEAFF. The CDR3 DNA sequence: TGTGCCAGCAGTGAGGTCCCAGGGTACACTGAAGCTTTCTTT.